Below, 12 T cell receptor beta chains from the same sample are listed, as sequenced in a study of lymphopenia after photon versus proton radiotherapy (dated by TCRdb to about 2019). Library construction relied on the immunoSEQ multiplex PCR assay. What TCRdb holds here is the immuneACCESS table cut down to in-frame rearrangements. Part of the clones is not present; checked against another copy, under half of the missing clones reflect an unresolved V gene, and the others are unexplained. The sample table holds about 26,000 clones, of which about 85% were seen once. Roughly 5.4% of the sample belongs to the ten largest clones. The sample was peripheral blood, taken from a patient treated with photon-based radiotherapy. All receptors derive from a man younger than 45 with gastric cancer.

The chain recombines TRBV5-1 with TRBJ1-2, with 10 bases aligning to TRBD1. CDR3 length equals 15 residues. Looked up from germline, CDR1 is SGHRS and CDR2 is YFSETQ. The ends lost 1 base at V and 2 bases at J; junction bases unmatched: 2. The CDR3 nucleotides read TGCGCCAGCAGCTTGCCGGGACAGGGGAACTATGGCTACACCTTC. Amino acid sequence: CASSLPGQGNYGYTF.

This clone was detected once. This chain joins TRBV9 and TRBJ2-2; no reliable D call. Germline V gene data show CDR1 as SGDLS and CDR2 as YYNGEE. The V and J ends lost 0 bases and 4 bases respectively, with 4 bases between them. The CDR3 has 13 amino acids. The CDR3 reads CASSVGSTGELFF. Written as DNA, the CDR3 is TGTGCCAGCAGCGTAGGAAGCACCGGGGAGCTGTTTTTT. Using reference TRBV9 and TRBJ2-2 for the parts outside the CDR3, the full variable domain is DSGVTQTPKHLITATGQRVTLRCSPRSGDLSVYWYQQSLDQGLQFLIQYYNGEERAKGNILERFSAQQFPDLHSELNLSSLELGDSALYFCASSVGSTGELFFGEGSRLTVL.

The CDR3 reads CASRQYNEQFF. The CDR3 DNA follows: TGTGCCAGTAGACAGTACAATGAGCAGTTCTTC. The V gene is TRBV6-5, the J gene TRBJ2-1; a possible D gene is TRBD1 (5 bases). Germline lookup yields CDR1 MNHEY and CDR2 SVGAGI. With 9 bases removed from V and 4 bases from J, the gap between germline ends came to 7 bases. The CDR3 extends over 11 amino acids.

The V gene is TRBV11-2, the J gene TRBJ2-3, with D possibly being TRBD1 or TRBD2 (6 bases each). The CDR3 consists of 17 residues. Germline V CDR1 and CDR2: SGHAT, FQNNGV. Between the trimmed V and J ends, which lost 1 base and 6 bases, there was a span of 20 bases. CDR3 sequence: CASSLGVTGASRDTQYF. The CDR3 DNA is TGTGCCAGCAGCTTAGGGGTGACGGGGGCGTCCAGGGATACGCAGTATTTT.

The chain joins TRBV5-6 to TRBJ2-7, with a possible D match to TRBD2 (7 bases). V lost 1 base, J lost 4 bases, and 12 bases lay in between. The CDR3 has 14 amino acids. Germline CDR1 is SGHDT and CDR2 is YYEEEE. The chain's CDR3 is CASSLRGARYEQYF. CDR3 coding DNA: TGTGCCAGCAGCTTGCGGGGGGCGCGTTACGAGCAGTACTTC.

The J gene is TRBJ2-6, the V gene TRBV9; D is unclear. This CDR3 spans 17 amino acids. V was shortened by 4 bases and J by 0 bases, with 14 bases between the two germline ends. Germline assignment: CDR1 SGDLS and CDR2 YYNGEE. CDR3: CASSTEHDSSGANVLTF. The CDR3 DNA follows: TGTGCCAGCAGCACAGAGCATGATAGCTCTGGGGCCAACGTCCTGACTTTC.

The chain employs TRBV5-1 and TRBJ2-7, with 7 bases lining up with TRBD1. The CDR3 consists of 15 residues. CDR1 SGHRS and CDR2 YFSETQ come from the germline V gene. V lost 7 bases to trimming and J lost 2 bases; unmatched junction nucleotides: 12. The CDR3 sequence is CASFRQPGTAYEQYF. The CDR3 nucleotides are TGCGCCAGCTTCCGTCAACCCGGGACAGCCTACGAGCAGTACTTC.

This clone has only a few counts. This chain connects TRBV29-1 to TRBJ2-2; 12 bases are shared with TRBD2. V shed 3 bases and J 4 bases; nucleotides not matched to a gene: 9. Germline V lookup: CDR1 SQVTM, CDR2 ANQGSEA. The CDR3 runs to 17 residues. The CDR3 coding sequence is TGCAGCGTTGATCGACTAGCGGGAGAGCCGGGCACCGGGGAGCTGTTTTTT. The encoded protein is CSVDRLAGEPGTGELFF.

This sequence joins TRBV6-5 and TRBJ1-3; D possibly corresponds to TRBD1 (6 bases). V was pared by 1 base and J by 0 bases, with 10 bases between. This CDR3 contains 16 residues. Germline assignment: CDR1 MNHEY and CDR2 SVGAGI. For the CDR3, the DNA is TGTGCCAGCAGTTACTACGGACAGAACTCTGGAAACACCATATATTTT. Translation gives CASSYYGQNSGNTIYF.

This clone was seen only once. This chain uses TRBV9 with TRBJ1-2; D uncertain. This CDR3 is built from 13 residues. Germline V CDR1 and CDR2: SGDLS, YYNGEE. With 1 base removed from V and 3 bases from J, the gap between germline ends came to 7 bases. The CDR3 spells CASSVREDYGYTF. CDR3 nucleotides: TGTGCCAGCAGCGTACGGGAAGACTATGGCTACACCTTC.

CDR3 sequence reads: CASMGGYEQYF. The CDR3 DNA follows: TGTGCCAGCATGGGGGGCTACGAGCAGTACTTC. This chain links TRBV28 with TRBJ2-7, with D perhaps matching TRBD2 (6 bases). This CDR3 spans 11 amino acids. The V end lost 7 bases, the J end lost 3 bases, and 7 bases lay between the germline ends. Germline-derived CDR1 and CDR2 are MDHEN and SYDVKM.

The chain links TRBV5-1 to TRBJ1-6; 7 bases are a match to TRBD1. Germline V lookup: CDR1 SGHRS, CDR2 YFSETQ. The V gene end was trimmed by 1 base and the J gene end by 7 bases; junction bases not matched to a gene: 8. The CDR3 runs to 16 residues. The CDR3: CASSLSRTGQNSPLHF. The CDR3 nucleotides read TGCGCCAGCAGCTTGTCCCGGACAGGCCAAAATTCACCCCTCCACTTT.